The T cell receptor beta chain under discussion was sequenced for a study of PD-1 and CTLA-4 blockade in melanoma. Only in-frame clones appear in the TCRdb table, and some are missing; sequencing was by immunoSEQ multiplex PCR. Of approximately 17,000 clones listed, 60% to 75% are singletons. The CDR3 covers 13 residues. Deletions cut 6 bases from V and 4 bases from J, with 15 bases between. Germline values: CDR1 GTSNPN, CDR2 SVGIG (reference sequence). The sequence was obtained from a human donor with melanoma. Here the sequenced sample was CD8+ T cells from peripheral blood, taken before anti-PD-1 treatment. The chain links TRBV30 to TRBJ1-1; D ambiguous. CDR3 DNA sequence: TGTGCCTGTTTGGGCCAATATAGCACTGAAGCTTTCTTT. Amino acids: CACLGQYSTEAFF. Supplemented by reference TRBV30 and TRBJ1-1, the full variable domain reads SQTIHQWPATLVQPVGSPLSLECTVEGTSNPNLYWYRQAAGRGLQLLFYSVGIGQISSEVPQNLSASRPQDRQFILSSKKLLLSDSGFYLCACLGQYSTEAFFGQGTRLTVV.